One sample yielded the 11 T cell receptor beta chains listed below, sequenced in a study of blood T cell repertoires in COVID-19. Profiled with immunoSEQ multiplex PCR; TCRdb holds only in-frame clones, not every one. Here the sample spans 120,000 or so clones, 65% to 85% being singletons. The specimen sequenced was peripheral blood. The receptors were sampled from a man older than 75 with active or convalescent COVID-19.

The rearrangement uses TRBV7-2 and TRBJ1-5; D is ambiguous. V lost 2 bases and J lost 0, with 11 bases in between. CDR1 and CDR2 (germline): SGHTA, FQGNSA. CDR3 length: 16 amino acids. The CDR3 loop reads CASSLLSPYSNQPQHF. CDR3 bases: TGTGCCAGCAGCTTACTGAGTCCTTATAGCAATCAGCCCCAGCATTTT.

A single count supports this clone. The chain employs TRBV3-1 (or the pseudogene TRBV3-2) and TRBJ2-4, with a possible D match to TRBD2 (7 bases). Germline loops: CDR1 LGHDT, CDR2 YNNKEL (reference sequence). Trimming removed 0 bases at V and 10 bases at J, with 10 bases between. This CDR3 comprises 13 residues. In DNA form, the CDR3 reads TGTGCCAGCAGCCAAGAGGGGGGGGCGATTCAGTACTTC. Protein: CASSQEGGAIQYF.

This chain uses TRBV6-2 or TRBV6-3 with TRBJ2-7; TRBD2 is a possible D gene (6 bases). Germline CDR1 reads MNHEY; CDR2 reads SVGEGT. This CDR3 is built from 12 residues. Trimming left V 5 bases short and J 5 bases short, with 10 bases between. In nucleotides, the CDR3 is TGTGCCAGCAGTCCCCGGGAGCACGAGCAGTACTTC. The encoded protein is CASSPREHEQYF.

The genes are TRBV4-3 and TRBJ2-3; TRBD2 agrees at 10 bases. CDR1 and CDR2 (germline): LGHNA, YSLEER. The CDR3 runs 18 residues. The ends lost 0 bases at V and 2 bases at J; junction bases unmatched: 8. The CDR3 bases are TGCGCCAGCAGCCAAGAATCCCTAGCGGGGGCCTACACAGATACGCAGTATTTT. Protein product: CASSQESLAGAYTDTQYF.

The chain joins TRBV5-4 to TRBJ1-6; D is ambiguous. Per the germline V gene, CDR1 is SGHNT and CDR2 is YYREEE (reference sequence). The CDR3 spans 15 residues. Trimming took 4 bases from V and 6 from J, leaving 14 bases between them. The CDR3 here is CASSLEGVGNSPLHF. CDR3 DNA: TGTGCCAGCAGCCTGGAGGGAGTCGGTAATTCACCCCTCCACTTT.

The V and J genes are TRBV5-4 and TRBJ1-2; 9 nucleotides line up with TRBD1. This CDR3 has 16 amino acids. In germline, CDR1 is SGHNT, CDR2 YYREEE (reference sequence). V shed 6 bases, J shed 5 bases, and the junction held 14 bases outside the gene matches. The CDR3 DNA sequence: TGTGCCAGCACCTCCATCACGGGACAGGGTTTGTATGGCTACACCTTC. Translating it yields CASTSITGQGLYGYTF. Filled out from reference TRBV5-4 and TRBJ1-2, the complete variable domain reads ETGVTQSPTHLIKTRGQQVTLRCSSQSGHNTVSWYQQALGQGPQFIFQYYREEENGRGNFPPRFSGLQFPNYSSELNVNALELDDSALYLCASTSITGQGLYGYTFGSGTRLTVV.

V and J are TRBV9 and TRBJ2-7; D is perhaps TRBD1 (6 bases). The CDR3 sequence is 13 residues long. The ends were cut back, 3 bases at V and 3 bases at J, with 10 bases in the middle. In germline, CDR1 is SGDLS, CDR2 YYNGEE. The CDR3 DNA reads TGTGCCAGCAGCGCCCGGACAGACTACGAGCAGTACTTC. Translated, it gives CASSARTDYEQYF.

J is TRBJ1-1 and V is TRBV4-1; D perhaps matches TRBD1 (5 bases). Germline lookup yields CDR1 MGHRA and CDR2 YSYEKL. V lost 6 bases to trimming and J lost 2 bases, with 13 bases between them. CDR3 size: 14 residues. The CDR3 DNA follows: TGCGCCAGCAGGCGGACATGGGAAAACACTGAAGCTTTCTTT. As protein: CASRRTWENTEAFF.

The rearrangement links TRBV7-9 to TRBJ2-7; 9 bases line up with TRBD1. The CDR3 runs to 19 residues. V shed 5 bases, J shed 2 bases, and the junction held 19 bases outside the gene matches. Looked up from germline, CDR1 is SEHNR and CDR2 is FQNEAQ (reference sequence). The CDR3 DNA follows: TGTGCCAGCAGCGGGATACCGGGACAGGGACTTTCGAATCCCTACGAGCAGTACTTC. It encodes CASSGIPGQGLSNPYEQYF.

This rearrangement joins TRBV5-5 to TRBJ2-7; TRBD1 matches 7 bases. V dropped 4 bases and J dropped 9; count of bases not matched to a gene: 4. This CDR3 contains 11 residues. Germline CDR1 SGHKS, CDR2 YYEKEE (reference sequence). The CDR3: CASSPQGTQYF. In nucleotides, the CDR3 is TGTGCCAGCAGCCCACAGGGGACGCAGTACTTC.

The chain joins TRBV6-6 to TRBJ1-6; TRBD1 aligns across 7 bases. With V trimmed by 5 bases and J by 0 bases, 7 bases remained unmatched. Germline V gives CDR1 MNHNY, CDR2 SVGAGI (reference sequence). The CDR3 totals 17 residues. Here the CDR3 reads CASSQNRGGSYNSPLHF. The CDR3 DNA reads as TGTGCCAGCAGTCAGAACAGGGGCGGCTCCTATAATTCACCCCTCCACTTT.